These 13 T cell receptor beta chains were sequenced from one sample in a study of T cells in Graves' hyperthyroidism and ophthalmopathy. Authors of the study amplified TCR beta CDR3 regions from RNA transcripts. The HTBI primer set served for first-round RT-PCR of the TCR CDR3. TCRdb itself ran the multiplex PCR reads through MiXCR, one entry per CDR3 protein. The table records approximately 690,000 distinct CDR3 sequences, more than 12% of them present only once. Sample: blood. All receptors derive from a woman in her forties or fifties with Graves' ophthalmopathy.

The chain carries TRBV11-2 and TRBJ2-1; unclear D gene. V lost 8 bases and J 7 bases, leaving 12 bases between the germline ends. CDR1 is SGHAT and CDR2 is FQNNGV in the germline V gene. The CDR3 runs to 12 residues. The CDR3 sequence is CASESTVNEQFF. DNA of the CDR3: TGTGCCAGCGAGAGTACGGTTAATGAGCAGTTCTTC.

The chain employs TRBV29-1 and TRBJ2-7; D perhaps matches TRBD1 (6 bases). The CDR3 contains 12 residues. The V end was cut by 4 bases, the J end by 1 base, with 8 bases between. Germline V gives CDR1 SQVTM, CDR2 ANQGSEA. The CDR3 here is CSVGQESYEQYF. Written as DNA, the CDR3 is TGCAGCGTTGGACAGGAGTCCTACGAGCAGTACTTC.

The table lists this clonotype with a few counts. The chain recombines TRBV19 with TRBJ2-1, with TRBD1 identical over 8 bases. CDR3 length: 16 residues. The ends lost 8 bases at V and 0 bases at J; junction bases unmatched: 9. Germline V gene data show CDR1 as LNHDA and CDR2 as SQIVND (reference sequence). CDR3 sequence: CASAGQGGISYNEQFF. CDR3 coding DNA: TGTGCCAGTGCAGGACAGGGAGGAATCTCCTACAATGAGCAGTTCTTC.

The genes are TRBV29-1 and TRBJ1-3; the D gene is possibly TRBD1 (6 bases). Trimming cost V 2 bases and J 1 base, with 15 bases left between them. Germline-derived CDR1 and CDR2 are SQVTM and ANQGSEA. The CDR3 totals 16 residues. The CDR3 coding sequence is TGCAGCGTTGAATTATGGACAGCACTATCTGGAAACACCATATATTTT. Protein: CSVELWTALSGNTIYF.

This clonotype was detected many times. The rearrangement links TRBV27 to TRBJ2-2; 8 bases are a match to TRBD1. CDR1 is MNHEY and CDR2 is SMNVEV in the germline V gene (reference sequence). After removal of 6 bases from V and 4 bases from J, the junction contained 7 bases not matched to a gene. This CDR3 is built from 15 residues. The CDR3 coding sequence is TGTGCCAGCAGGCAGGGGGCATCATCCACCGGGGAGCTGTTTTTT. Amino acid sequence: CASRQGASSTGELFF.

In its sample, this clonotype was seen many times. The chain's CDR3 is CASSLGLGVGELFF. The CDR3 nucleotides read TGTGCCAGCAGCTTAGGACTTGGGGTAGGGGAGCTGTTTTTT. V usage is TRBV11-3 and J usage is TRBJ2-2; D not resolved. This CDR3 is 14 amino acids long. Per germline, CDR1 SGHNT and CDR2 YENEEA. Trimming removed 1 base at V and 8 bases at J, with 11 bases between.

This clonotype was counted once. One base away lies a much larger clone, so this may be a sequencing read error. The rearrangement uses TRBV12-3 or TRBV12-4 and TRBJ2-2; perhaps TRBD1 as D (6 bases). The CDR3 covers 14 residues. The CDR3 loop reads CASSNRVGTGEPFF. The CDR3 DNA sequence: TGTGCCAGCAGCAACAGGGTCGGAACCGGGGAGCCGTTTTTT.

This clonotype was counted at least ten times. The chain employs TRBV11-3 and TRBJ1-6, with TRBD1 identical over 8 bases. Germline values: CDR1 SGHNT, CDR2 YENEEA. This CDR3 spans 11 amino acids. V trimming: 5 bases; J trimming: 15 bases; junction bases outside the gene matches: 3. CDR3 sequence: CASSKDRDLHF. The CDR3 bases are TGTGCCAGCAGCAAGGACAGGGACCTCCACTTT.

This clonotype came up a few times. This sequence joins TRBV15 and TRBJ2-7; 7 positions agree with TRBD2. Losses at the gene ends were 1 base for V and 4 bases for J; bases not matched to a gene: 7. This CDR3 region has 15 residues. The germline gives CDR1 LNHNV, CDR2 YYDKDF (reference sequence). The CDR3 spells CATSRAPAGRYEQYF. DNA for the CDR3: TGTGCCACCAGCAGAGCCCCCGCCGGGAGGTACGAGCAGTACTTC.

This clonotype was counted many times. V is TRBV12-3 or TRBV12-4 and J is TRBJ2-7, with 10 positions matching TRBD2. V shed 4 bases, J shed 5 bases, and the junction held 5 bases outside the gene matches. The length of the CDR3 is 14 residues. For the CDR3, the DNA is TGTGCCAGCAGTTCTAGCGGGAGTTTGGACGAGCAGTACTTC. Residues: CASSSSGSLDEQYF.

This clonotype was seen many times. The CDR3, as DNA: TGTGCCAGCAGCTTATCCGGGACAGCCTCCGGCTACACCTTC. Translated, it gives CASSLSGTASGYTF. V and J are TRBV11-3 and TRBJ1-2; TRBD1 matches 7 bases. J gave up 8 bases and V 2 bases, and 8 bases lay outside the gene matches. The CDR3 length is 14 residues. CDR1 and CDR2 (germline): SGHNT, YENEEA.

Remarks on this clonotype: This may arise from a read error, as a much more abundant clone is one base away. The J gene is TRBJ2-1, the V gene TRBV2, with D perhaps assigned TRBD1 or TRBD2 (5 bases each). The CDR3 extends over 16 amino acids. Trimming removed 6 bases from V and 8 bases from J, with 23 bases in between. In germline, CDR1 is SNHLY, CDR2 FYNNEI. In DNA form, the CDR3 reads TGTGCCAGCAGCGTTAGCCTCATTCAGAGGGGCGATGAGCAGTTCTTC. Translating gives CASSVSLIQRGDEQFF. The variable domain in full, completed from reference TRBV2 and TRBJ2-1, reads EPEVTQTPSHQVTQMGQEVILRCVPISNHLYFYWYRQILGQKVEFLVSFYNNEISEKSEIFDDQFSVERPDGSNFTLKIRSTKLEDSAMYFCASSVSLIQRGDEQFFGPGTRLTVL.

The chain recombines TRBV4-2 with TRBJ2-7, with D tentatively TRBD1 (6 bases). This CDR3 comprises 16 residues. Deletions cut 0 bases from V and 2 bases from J, with 14 bases between. Germline V CDR1 and CDR2: LGHNA, YNFKEQ. CDR3 nucleotide sequence: TGTGCCAGCAGCCAAGATTCTAAGCAGGGGACCTACGAGCAGTACTTC. Protein sequence: CASSQDSKQGTYEQYF.